These T cell receptor beta chains were read from a single sample in a study of T cells after yellow fever vaccination. TCRdb passed the 5' RACE reads through MiXCR, listing each CDR3 protein once. In the table there are 45,000 to 60,000 distinct CDR3 sequences, about 6.6% of which are singletons. The source was CD8+ T cells not binding an NS4B(214-222) dextramer, sorted from PBMCs, collected more than 35 days after the first yellow fever vaccination. These receptors were obtained from a man between 18 and 29 years old who received the YFV17D yellow fever vaccine. Both conserved end residues are part of each CDR3. D genes are given only for firm matches. Some rows have no size entry. The others give once, few or many, or a class for an expanded clone.

V	size	J	D	DNA	CDR3
TRBV6-2/TRBV6-3	many	TRBJ2-5	TRBD1	TGTGCCAGCAGACCTGATCTCGACAGGGTTAAGGCCCAGTACTTC	CASRPDLDRVKAQYF
TRBV2	many	TRBJ2-5	TRBD2	TGTGCCAGCAGTGAAGGACTAGCGCTTGGAGAGACCCAGTACTTC	CASSEGLALGETQYF
TRBV9	many	TRBJ2-1	TRBD1	TGTGCCAGCACCCCACAGGGGGCCTACAATGAGCAGTTCTTC	CASTPQGAYNEQFF
TRBV7-9	NA	TRBJ2-5	NA	TGTGCCAGCAGCGCCCCAGGAGAGACCCAGTACTTC	CASSAPGETQYF
TRBV25-1	NA	TRBJ2-7	NA	TGTGCCAGCAGTGAATTGGTATCCTACGAGCAGTACTTC	CASSELVSYEQYF
TRBV27	many	TRBJ1-2	NA	TGTGCCAGCAGTTTCCGTGCCGGTAGCTATGGCTACACCTTC	CASSFRAGSYGYTF
TRBV10-3	NA	TRBJ2-5	TRBD2	TGTGCCATCAGGACTAGCGGGGGGTTAGAAGAGACCCAGTACTTC	CAIRTSGGLEETQYF
TRBV5-4	few	TRBJ2-7	TRBD2	TGTGCCAGCAGCTTGGATGCGGGGGCCTACGAGCAGTACTTC	CASSLDAGAYEQYF
TRBV12-3/TRBV12-4	few	TRBJ2-3	TRBD2	TGTGCCAGCAGACCAGCTAGCGGGGGGGCGGGAGATACGCAGTATTTT	CASRPASGGAGDTQYF
TRBV27	NA	TRBJ1-5	NA	TGTGCCAGCAGTCTCCCCGGGGAGCCCCAGCATTTT	CASSLPGEPQHF
TRBV4-1	many	TRBJ1-1	NA	TGCGCCAGCAGCCCGGTAGGGACCGCAGGAGAAGCTTTCTTT	CASSPVGTAGEAFF
TRBV4-1	NA	TRBJ2-3	TRBD2	TGCGCCAGCAGCCCATCGACTAGCTCGTGGGCAGATACGCAGTATTTT	CASSPSTSSWADTQYF
TRBV5-5	NA	TRBJ1-1	NA	TGTGCCAGCAGCTTGGAGGTGAGCATGAACACTGAAGCTTTCTTT	CASSLEVSMNTEAFF
TRBV5-4	few	TRBJ1-1	NA	TGTGCCAGCAGCTTGGTCGCCAGGTCTCGGACTGAAGCTTTCTTT	CASSLVARSRTEAFF
TRBV29-1	few	TRBJ2-1	NA	TGCAGCGCCTTCACAGGGGGGGATGAGCAGTTCTTC	CSAFTGGDEQFF
TRBV7-8	few	TRBJ2-1	TRBD2	TGTGCCAGCAGCCCCTGGGTGGCGGGGGGTTACAATGAGCAGTTCTTC	CASSPWVAGGYNEQFF
TRBV12-3/TRBV12-4	many	TRBJ1-6	NA	TGTGCCAGCAGCTCAACCCCCAGCGCAGGGCGATCACCCCTCCACTTT	CASSSTPSAGRSPLHF
TRBV28	NA	TRBJ1-6	NA	TGTGCCAGCAGTTTTGATTCACCCCTCCACTTT	CASSFDSPLHF
TRBV10-2	NA	TRBJ2-7	NA	TGCGCCAGCTGGGGTCCTCACGAGCAGTACTTC	CASWGPHEQYF
TRBV12-3/TRBV12-4	few	TRBJ1-1	NA	TGTGCCAGCAAAAAGACAGGCCCGAACACTGAAGCTTTCTTT	CASKKTGPNTEAFF
TRBV5-6	few	TRBJ1-1	NA	TGTGCCAGCAGCTTGGGGCTGGGACGGGCTTTCTTT	CASSLGLGRAFF
TRBV12-3/TRBV12-4	many	TRBJ2-7	NA	TGTGCCAGCAGCTTTGGACCTTACGAGCAGTACTTC	CASSFGPYEQYF
TRBV4-2	many	TRBJ1-5	NA	TGTGCCAGCAGCCAAGTCGACAGCTCGAATCAGCCCCAGCATTTT	CASSQVDSSNQPQHF
TRBV6-2/TRBV6-3	many	TRBJ2-3	NA	TGTGCCAGCAGCTACCCAGGGTGGACAGATACGCAGTATTTT	CASSYPGWTDTQYF
TRBV3-1	many	TRBJ2-2	NA	TGTGCCAGCAGCCAAGAAGGGGCAGCCCAAATTGTTTCGTCGAACACCGGGGAGCTGTTTTTT	CASSQEGAAQIVSSNTGELFF
TRBV6-6	few	TRBJ2-1	NA	TGTGCCAGCAGTTACAGTGCCAGGGGGAGGTACAATGAGCAGTTCTTC	CASSYSARGRYNEQFF
TRBV25-1	NA	TRBJ1-1	NA	TGTGCCAGCAGTGCCGGGGGGGGGATGAACACTGAAGCTTTCTTT	CASSAGGGMNTEAFF
TRBV6-1	NA	TRBJ1-5	NA	TGTGCCAGCAGCTCCGATCAGCCCCAGCATTTT	CASSSDQPQHF
TRBV9	few	TRBJ2-2	NA	TGTGCCAGCAGCGCCGACAACACCGGGGAGCTGTTTTTT	CASSADNTGELFF
TRBV10-3	few	TRBJ2-2	NA	TGTGCCATCAGTGAGTCGAACCAGGCCGGGGAGCTGTTTTTT	CAISESNQAGELFF
TRBV6-1	NA	TRBJ1-3	NA	TGTGCCAGCAGTCATACCGGGGCCGGCGGAAACACCATATATTTT	CASSHTGAGGNTIYF
TRBV27	NA	TRBJ1-6	TRBD1	TGTGCCAGCAGTGTCGGGACAGAATATTCACCCCTCCACTTT	CASSVGTEYSPLHF
TRBV29-1	few	TRBJ1-2	NA	TGCAGCGTGTACAGGGACTTGGGCTACACCTTC	CSVYRDLGYTF
TRBV29-1	many	TRBJ2-2	NA	TGCAGTTCGACAGGGAACACCGGGGAGCTGTTTTTT	CSSTGNTGELFF
TRBV19	many	TRBJ1-1	TRBD1	TGTGCCAGTAGTTACACAGGGGGGCGGTACACTGAAGCTTTCTTT	CASSYTGGRYTEAFF
TRBV19	few	TRBJ2-1	NA	TGTGCCAGTAGCGATACAGGGTACTACAATGAGCAGTTCTTC	CASSDTGYYNEQFF
TRBV4-1	NA	TRBJ1-4	NA	TGCGCCAGCAGCCAAGAGGTCCCCATCACCCGGACAGCTAAGGAAGAAAAACTGTTTTTT	CASSQEVPITRTAKEEKLFF
TRBV7-9	few	TRBJ2-5	NA	TGTGCCAGCAGCTTACAGGTTCAAGAGACCCAGTACTTC	CASSLQVQETQYF
TRBV6-5	many	TRBJ2-2	NA	TGTGCCAGCAGTAGTCGAGGTGGCACCGGGGAGCTGTTTTTT	CASSSRGGTGELFF
TRBV7-9	few	TRBJ2-1	NA	TGTGCCAGCAGCCCATCCCTAATCTCCTACAATGAGCAGTTCTTC	CASSPSLISYNEQFF
TRBV15	NA	TRBJ2-1	NA	TGTGCCACCAGGATACCGGGACATCCGAATGAGCAGTTCTTC	CATRIPGHPNEQFF
TRBV12-3/TRBV12-4	many	TRBJ2-3	NA	TGTGCCAGCAGCCAGGGCGCGACCCAAAATACGCAGTATTTT	CASSQGATQNTQYF
TRBV7-8	many	TRBJ2-2	NA	TGTGCCAGCAGCTTAGCGGACGGGACCGGGGAGCTGTTTTTT	CASSLADGTGELFF
TRBV11-3	NA	TRBJ2-2	TRBD1	TGTGCCAGCAGCTGGACAGGGGGCATCACCGGGGAGCTGTTTTTT	CASSWTGGITGELFF